This T cell receptor beta chain was found in a study of cytotoxic CD8 clonotypes in ibrutinib-treated CLL. Produced via immunoSEQ multiplex PCR; TCRdb's table is partial and in-frame only. Of about 92,000 clones in the sample, 70% to 80% were seen once. The V end lost 5 bases, the J end lost 6 bases, and 17 bases lay between the germline ends. CDR1 is LNHDA and CDR2 is SQIVND in the germline V gene (reference sequence). The CDR3 has 14 residues. The source is a human donor with chronic lymphocytic leukemia. The specimen comprised PBMCs, sampled after 24 months of ibrutinib treatment. This sequence joins TRBV19 and TRBJ2-7; a possible D gene is TRBD2 (6 bases). CDR3 in amino acids: CASSYSPGLPEQYF. CDR3 bases: TGTGCCAGTAGTTACTCCCCTGGACTACCCGAGCAGTACTTC.